The clone carrying this T cell receptor beta chain was picked up many times. Its antigen is undetermined. The data originate from a study of CD8 T cells in ankylosing spondylitis. Study-level points and caveats: Blood of patients with ankylosing spondylitis appeared to be characterized by a TCR beta motif of seven or eight highly homologous variants. Within matched ankylosing spondylitis synovial fluid, disease-linked clones were reportedly significantly enriched.

CDR1 and CDR2 (germline): SGHAT, FQDESV (reference sequence). The CDR3 sequence is 13 residues long. V was cut by 0 bases and J by 6 bases, with 9 bases left in between. Quantitative molecular-barcoded 5'-RACE generated the TCR beta libraries. TCRdb itself ran the 5' RACE reads through MiXCR, one entry per CDR3 protein. The sample contains 80,000 to 100,000 distinct CDR3 sequences, about 8.3% of which appear only once. The sequencing input was blood, either unsorted or a sorted T cell fraction (not recorded which). The source is a male donor with ankylosing spondylitis or in good health (not recorded which). J is TRBJ2-7 and V is TRBV11-1, with D perhaps TRBD1 or TRBD2 (5 bases each). The CDR3 sequence: CASSLANGGEQYF. DNA of the CDR3: TGTGCCAGCAGCTTAGCCAATGGGGGCGAGCAGTACTTC.